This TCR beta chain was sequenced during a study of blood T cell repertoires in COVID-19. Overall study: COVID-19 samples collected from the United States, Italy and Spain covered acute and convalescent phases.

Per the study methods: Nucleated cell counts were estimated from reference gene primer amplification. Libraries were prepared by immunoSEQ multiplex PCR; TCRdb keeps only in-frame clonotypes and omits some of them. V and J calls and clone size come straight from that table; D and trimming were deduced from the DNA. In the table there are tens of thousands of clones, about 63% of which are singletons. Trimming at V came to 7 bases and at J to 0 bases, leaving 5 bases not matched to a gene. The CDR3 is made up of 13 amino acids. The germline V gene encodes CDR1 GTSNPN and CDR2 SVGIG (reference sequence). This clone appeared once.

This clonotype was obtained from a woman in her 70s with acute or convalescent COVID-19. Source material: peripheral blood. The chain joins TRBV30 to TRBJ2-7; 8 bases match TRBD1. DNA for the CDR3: TGTGCCTTGGACAGGGCATTCTCCTACGAGCAGTACTTC. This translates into CALDRAFSYEQYF.